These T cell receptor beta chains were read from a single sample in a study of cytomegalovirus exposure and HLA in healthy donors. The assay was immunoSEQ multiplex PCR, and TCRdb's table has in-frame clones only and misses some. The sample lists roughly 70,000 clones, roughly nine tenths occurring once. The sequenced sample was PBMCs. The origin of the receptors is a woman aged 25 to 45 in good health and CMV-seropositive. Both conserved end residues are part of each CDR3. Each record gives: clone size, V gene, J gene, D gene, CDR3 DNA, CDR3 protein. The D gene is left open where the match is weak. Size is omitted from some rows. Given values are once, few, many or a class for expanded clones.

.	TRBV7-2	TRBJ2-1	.	TGTGCCAGCGGCCCCCGTCGGGAGTGGGAGCAGTTCTTC	CASGPRREWEQFF
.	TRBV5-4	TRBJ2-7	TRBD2	TGTGCCAGCAGCTTCGGTCTAGCGGTGGCCTACGAGCAGTACTTC	CASSFGLAVAYEQYF
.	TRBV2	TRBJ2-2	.	TGTGCCAGCCAGAAAGCAGAGGGCGGGGAGCTGTTTTTT	CASQKAEGGELFF
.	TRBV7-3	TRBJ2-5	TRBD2	TGTGCCAGCAGCTTAGGGCTGGGGACTAGCGAACAAGAGACCCAGTACTTC	CASSLGLGTSEQETQYF
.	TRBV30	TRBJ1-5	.	TGTGCCTGGGCCCCCGACCTAGACCAGCCCCAGCATTTT	CAWAPDLDQPQHF
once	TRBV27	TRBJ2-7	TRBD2	TGTGCCAGCAGGACAAGGAGGACTAGTGGTGACGAGCAGTACTTC	CASRTRRTSGDEQYF
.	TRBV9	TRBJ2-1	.	TGTGCCAGCAGCCTCACCGGGACAACTTACAATGAGCAGTTCTTC	CASSLTGTTYNEQFF
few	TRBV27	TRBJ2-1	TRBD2	TGTGCCAGCAGTCCATACGGACTAGGGGCCTACAATGAGCAGTTCTTC	CASSPYGLGAYNEQFF
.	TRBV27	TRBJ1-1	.	TGTGCCAGCAGTTTATATCCGAACCTAGACACTGAAGCTTTCTTT	CASSLYPNLDTEAFF
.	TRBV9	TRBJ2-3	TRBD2	TGTGCCAGCGGCGGAGCGGGAGTAGATACGCAGTATTTT	CASGGAGVDTQYF
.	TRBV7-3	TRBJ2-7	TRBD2	TGTGCCAGCAGCAGACGGGGAGGGAACGAGCAGTACTTC	CASSRRGGNEQYF
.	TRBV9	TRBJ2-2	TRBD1	TGTGCCAGCAGCCTACGGACAGGGGGCAGGTTGGACACCGGGGAGCTGTTTTTT	CASSLRTGGRLDTGELFF
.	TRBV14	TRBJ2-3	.	TGTGCCAGCAGCCAAGAACTAGGCGCAGATACGCAGTATTTT	CASSQELGADTQYF
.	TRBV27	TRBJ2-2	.	TGTGCCAGCAGTTTGGACACGGCAGGCGGAGGGGAGCTGTTTTTT	CASSLDTAGGGELFF
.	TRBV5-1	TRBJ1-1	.	TGCGCCAGCAGCTTCCTCTATTCGAGCACTGAAGCTTTCTTT	CASSFLYSSTEAFF
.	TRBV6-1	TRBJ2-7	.	TGTGCCAGCAGTGGTTTCCGGGAATTCTACGAGCAGTACTTC	CASSGFREFYEQYF
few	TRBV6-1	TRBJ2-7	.	TGTGCCAGCAGACCGCCTGAGTACTACGAGCAGTACTTC	CASRPPEYYEQYF
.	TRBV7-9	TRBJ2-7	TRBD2	TGTGCCAGCAGCTTAGACTCGGCTAGCGGGAATATATACGAGCAGTACTTC	CASSLDSASGNIYEQYF
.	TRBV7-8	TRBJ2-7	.	TGTGCCAGCAGCTCTCGCGGGGCCTACGAGCAGTACTTC	CASSSRGAYEQYF
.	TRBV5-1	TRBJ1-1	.	TGCGCCAGCAGCTTGGGAGCCCCAAGGGGCATGAACACTGAAGCTTTCTTT	CASSLGAPRGMNTEAFF
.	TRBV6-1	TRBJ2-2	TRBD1	TGTGCCAGCAGTGAATTACAGGGGGTCCCCGGGGAGCTGTTTTTT	CASSELQGVPGELFF
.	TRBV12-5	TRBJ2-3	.	TGTGCTAGTGGTCTTGGAAACGGGAGAGGAGCAGATACGCAGTATTTT	CASGLGNGRGADTQYF
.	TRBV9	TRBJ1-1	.	TGTGCCAGCAGCCCCCGGACAGCGCCGAACACTGAAGCTTTCTTT	CASSPRTAPNTEAFF
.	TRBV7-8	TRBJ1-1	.	TGTGCCAGCAGCCGGGGAAACAGGGCTGAAGCTTTCTTT	CASSRGNRAEAFF
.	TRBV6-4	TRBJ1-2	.	TGTGCCAGCAGTGACTCGAGGTCGTCGTCTGGCTACACCTTC	CASSDSRSSSGYTF
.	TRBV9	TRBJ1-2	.	TGTGCCAGCAGCGGGCGGGGAGGGAACTATGGCTACACCTTC	CASSGRGGNYGYTF
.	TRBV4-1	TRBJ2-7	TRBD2	TGCGCCAGCAGCCAAGATTCGCTAGCGGGCGGGTCCTACGAGCAGTACTTC	CASSQDSLAGGSYEQYF
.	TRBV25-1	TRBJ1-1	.	TGTGCCAGCAGTGCGACAGGTCGGATGGCTTTCTTT	CASSATGRMAFF
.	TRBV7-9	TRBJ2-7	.	TGTGCCAGCAGCTCCGCCGAGGGGCGGGGATACGAGCAGTACTTC	CASSSAEGRGYEQYF
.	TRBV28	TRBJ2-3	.	TGTGCCAGCAGTTCAGCGGGCTTTCGAACAGATACGCAGTATTTT	CASSSAGFRTDTQYF
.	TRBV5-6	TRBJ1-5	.	TGTGCCAGCAGCTTATCAGTATATAGCAATCAGCCCCAGCATTTT	CASSLSVYSNQPQHF
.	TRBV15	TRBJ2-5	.	TGTGCCACCAGCAGAGAGCGGGCGGGGGAGACCCAGTACTTC	CATSRERAGETQYF
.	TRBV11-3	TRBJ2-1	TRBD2	TGTGCCAGCAGCTCAAAGCGGGAGGGGGAGCAGTTCTTC	CASSSKREGEQFF
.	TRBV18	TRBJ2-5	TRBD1	TGTGCCAGCTCCGGACAGGGGGCAGAGACCCAGTACTTC	CASSGQGAETQYF
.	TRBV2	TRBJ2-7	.	TGTGCCAGAAAAAAACAGGGCTACGAGCAGTACTTC	CARKKQGYEQYF
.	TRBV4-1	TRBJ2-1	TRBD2	TGCGCCAGCGGGACTAGCGGCAATGAGCAGTTCTTC	CASGTSGNEQFF
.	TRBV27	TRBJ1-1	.	TGTGCCAGCAGTCCCCGACAGGCGACTGAAGCTTTCTTT	CASSPRQATEAFF
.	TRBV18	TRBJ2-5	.	TGTGCCAGCTCACCATTAGGAGGATCTGCGGAGACCCAGTACTTC	CASSPLGGSAETQYF
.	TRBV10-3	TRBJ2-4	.	TGTGCCATCAGTGAGTCGGGCAGCAGGGGCATTCAGTACTTC	CAISESGSRGIQYF
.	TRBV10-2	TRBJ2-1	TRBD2	TGCGCCAGCAGTGAGTCAGGACTAGCGAGGGGTGGCAATGAGCAGTTCTTC	CASSESGLARGGNEQFF
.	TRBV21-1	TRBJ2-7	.	TGTGCCAGCAGCGGCCCAGGACTAGCGGGAATGAGAGAGCAGTACTTC	CASSGPGLAGMREQYF
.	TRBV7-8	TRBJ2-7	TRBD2	TGTGCCAGCAGCTTAGGGACTAGTGCCTACGAGCAGTACTTC	CASSLGTSAYEQYF